These 20 T cell receptor beta chains came from one sample sequenced in a study of blood T cell repertoires in COVID-19. TCRdb's table, derived via immunoSEQ multiplex PCR, lists solely in-frame clones and lacks some. The repertoire holds more than 300,000 clones, with about 87% as singletons. The material sequenced was peripheral blood. These receptors came from a woman in her twenties or thirties with COVID-19, enrolled during active disease.

The rearrangement joins TRBV12-5 to TRBJ1-6; D gene unclear. Germline V gene lookup returns CDR1 LGHNT and CDR2 FRNRAP. The CDR3 has 16 amino acids. V lost 0 bases, J lost 2 bases, and 8 bases lay in between. Written as DNA, the CDR3 is TGTGCTAGTGGTTTGGTACCGGGGACCTATAATTCACCCCTCCACTTT. It codes for CASGLVPGTYNSPLHF.

The CDR3 sequence is CASSLGLAGHEQYV. The CDR3 region has the DNA TGTGCCAGCAGCTTAGGACTAGCGGGCCACGAGCAGTACGTC. The chain combines TRBV7-9 with TRBJ2-7; 10 positions match TRBD2. The germline CDR1 and CDR2 sequences are SEHNR and FQNEAQ (reference sequence). There are 14 residues in the CDR3. V was clipped by 1 base and J by 5 bases; unmatched bases: 2.

The V gene is TRBV14, the J gene TRBJ1-1, with 8 bases matching TRBD1. Losses at the gene ends were 5 bases for V and 8 bases for J; bases not matched to a gene: 7. The CDR3 loop spans 13 amino acids. Germline assignment: CDR1 SGHDN and CDR2 FVKESK. The CDR3 here is CASSSWTGKEAFF. DNA for the CDR3: TGTGCCAGCAGCTCATGGACAGGGAAGGAAGCTTTCTTT.

This chain joins TRBV5-1 and TRBJ2-7, with 10 bases aligning to TRBD1. The length of the CDR3 is 13 residues. CDR1 and CDR2 (germline): SGHRS, YFSETQ. V shed 4 bases and J 6 bases; nucleotides not matched to a gene: 4. In DNA, the CDR3 is TGCGCCAGCAGCATTGGACAGGGGGGCGAGCAGTACTTC. Protein sequence: CASSIGQGGEQYF.

The table lists this clone with a few counts. The CDR3: CASSALASDYNEQFF. As DNA, the CDR3 is TGTGCCAGCAGTGCCCTGGCTAGCGACTACAATGAGCAGTTCTTC. The V gene is TRBV6-4, the J gene TRBJ2-1, with D possibly being TRBD2 (6 bases). V was clipped by 4 bases and J by 3 bases, with 13 bases between them. The CDR3 extends over 15 amino acids. From germline, CDR1 is MRHNA and CDR2 SNTAGT.

The chain couples TRBV6-5 to TRBJ1-2; tentative D call: TRBD1 (6 bases). Germline-derived CDR1 and CDR2 are MNHEY and SVGAGI. Trimming pared 6 bases from V and 2 bases from J, leaving 16 bases between. This CDR3 is 15 amino acids long. CDR3 sequence: CASRKLDSANYGYTF. The CDR3 nucleotides read TGTGCCAGCAGAAAACTGGACAGTGCCAACTATGGCTACACCTTC.

V is TRBV24-1 and J is TRBJ2-7; a weak D match, TRBD1 (6 bases). V was pared by 4 bases and J by 2 bases, with 17 bases between. CDR1 and CDR2 (germline): KGHDR, SFDVKD. CDR3 length equals 16 residues. Here the CDR3 DNA reads TGTGCCACCAGTGACCCGTCTGACAGGCGCCCCTACGAGCAGTACTTC. Residues: CATSDPSDRRPYEQYF.

J is TRBJ1-5 and V is TRBV19, with 9 bases identical to TRBD1. V shed 8 bases and J 7 bases; nucleotides not matched to a gene: 9. The germline V gene has CDR1 LNHDA and CDR2 SQIVND (reference sequence). This CDR3 comprises 14 residues. CDR3 residues: CASQKQGAGQPQHF. As DNA, the CDR3 is TGTGCCAGTCAAAAACAGGGGGCTGGGCAGCCCCAGCATTTT. Using reference TRBV19 and TRBJ1-5 for the parts outside the CDR3, the full variable domain is DGGITQSPKYLFRKEGQNVTLSCEQNLNHDAMYWYRQDPGQGLRLIYYSQIVNDFQKGDIAEGYSVSREKKESFPLTVTSAQKNPTAFYLCASQKQGAGQPQHFGDGTRLSIL.

This chain links TRBV19 with TRBJ1-1, with a possible D match to TRBD1 (6 bases). The ends were cut back, 2 bases at V and 1 base at J, with 14 bases in the middle. This CDR3 is 16 amino acids long. Germline loops: CDR1 LNHDA, CDR2 SQIVND (reference sequence). The CDR3 spells CASSIRSGHRNTEAFF. The CDR3, as DNA: TGTGCCAGTAGTATAAGATCGGGACATAGGAACACTGAAGCTTTCTTT.

Notes on this clone: An end of the junction differs from the germline gene, which may be a read error. The chain employs TRBV28 and TRBJ1-4; TRBD1 matches at 8 bases. Per germline, CDR1 MDHEN and CDR2 SYDVKM. The CDR3 length is 12 residues. Here the CDR3 DNA reads TGTGCCAGCAGTCGTCGGACCGGGACAGGCATCTTT. It codes for CASSRRTGTGIF.

There are a few counts of this clone. The chain has TRBV7-2 and TRBJ1-1; TRBD1 is a possible D gene (6 bases). This CDR3 is built from 12 residues. V dropped 5 bases and J dropped 4 bases, with 8 bases sitting between them. CDR1 is SGHTA and CDR2 is FQGNSA in the germline V gene. In DNA, the CDR3 is TGTGCCAGCAGCCGGGGGGCCACTGAAGCTTTCTTT. This codes for CASSRGATEAFF. The complete variable domain, with remaining parts taken from reference TRBV7-2 and TRBJ1-1, reads GAGVSQSPSNKVTEKGKDVELRCDPISGHTALYWYRQSLGQGLEFLIYFQGNSAPDKSGLPSDRFSAERTGGSVSTLTIQRTQQEDSAVYLCASSRGATEAFFGQGTRLTVV.

This chain connects TRBV10-3 to TRBJ2-7; D is perhaps TRBD1 (7 bases). V was pared by 8 bases and J by 3 bases, with 20 bases between. This CDR3 is 15 amino acids long. Per germline, CDR1 ENHRY and CDR2 SYGVKD. CDR3 nucleotide sequence: TGTGCCATCCGGAGGGGGCAGGGGGAAAACTACGAGCAGTACTTC. Protein: CAIRRGQGENYEQYF.

The V and J genes are TRBV7-8 and TRBJ1-5, with 8 positions matching TRBD1. V trimming: 5 bases; J trimming: 5 bases; junction bases outside the gene matches: 5. From germline, CDR1 is SGHVS and CDR2 FQNEAQ. The CDR3 is 14 amino acids. In DNA form, the CDR3 reads TGTGCCAGCAGCGGAGACAGGGGCTATCAGCCCCAGCATTTT. Protein product: CASSGDRGYQPQHF. The full variable domain, with the rest looked up from reference TRBV7-8 and TRBJ1-5, is GAGVSQSPRYKVAKRGQDVALRCDPISGHVSLFWYQQALGQGPEFLTYFQNEAQLDKSGLPSDRFFAERPEGSVSTLKIQRTQQEDSAVYLCASSGDRGYQPQHFGDGTRLSIL.

Comments on this clone: The same CDR3 arises from other DNA sequences in this sample as well. The rearrangement uses TRBV4-1 and TRBJ2-5; the D is unclear. The V end was cut by 0 bases, the J end by 3 bases, with 5 bases between. This CDR3 is built from 13 residues. CDR1 is MGHRA and CDR2 is YSYEKL in the germline V gene. CDR3 region: CASSQDREETQYF. CDR3 bases: TGCGCCAGCAGCCAAGATCGTGAAGAGACCCAGTACTTC.

This clone has a handful of counts. The rearrangement joins TRBV19 to TRBJ1-1; TRBD1 might be the D (5 bases). The CDR3 is 15 amino acids. CDR1 is LNHDA, CDR2 SQIVND, per germline (reference sequence). Trimming removed 6 bases from V and 9 bases from J, with 23 bases in between. The CDR3 DNA sequence: TGTGCCAGTAGCGGCCGACAGCCCATCATGGGGAAAGCTTTCTTT. Its protein product is CASSGRQPIMGKAFF.

V usage is TRBV19 and J usage is TRBJ1-2, with D perhaps matching TRBD1 (6 bases). Trimming left V 6 bases short and J 8 bases short, with 10 bases between. The CDR3 loop spans 11 amino acids. CDR1 is LNHDA and CDR2 is SQIVND in the germline V gene (reference sequence). The CDR3 here is CASRGAAGYTF. CDR3 nucleotide sequence: TGTGCCAGTAGGGGGGCGGCGGGCTACACCTTC.

This clone was recorded once. V gene TRBV6-2 or TRBV6-3 combines with J gene TRBJ1-1; D gene ambiguous. This CDR3 region has 13 residues. Trimming removed 1 base from V and 5 bases from J, with 8 bases in between. Looked up from germline, CDR1 is MNHEY and CDR2 is SVGEGT. CDR3 coding DNA: TGTGCCAGCAGTTACTATACCGGGACTGAAGCTTTCTTT. Protein sequence: CASSYYTGTEAFF.

The gene calls are TRBV6-2 or TRBV6-3 and TRBJ1-5; no clear D. Germline V gene data show CDR1 as MNHEY and CDR2 as SVGEGT. Trimming stripped 6 bases from V and 6 bases from J, with 18 bases between. The CDR3 is 15 amino acids. CDR3 sequence reads: CASSTQTGYPQPQHF. The CDR3 DNA reads TGTGCCAGCAGCACACAGACGGGATATCCTCAGCCCCAGCATTTT.

The rearrangement joins TRBV9 to TRBJ2-7; D gene uncertain. The CDR3 covers 12 residues. Per the germline V gene, CDR1 is SGDLS and CDR2 is YYNGEE. The V and J ends lost 4 bases and 6 bases respectively, with 11 bases between them. CDR3 bases: TGTGCCAGCAGCACTGCTTCGGGCGAGCAGTACTTC. Protein product: CASSTASGEQYF.

V usage is TRBV4-1 and J usage is TRBJ1-6; D is unclear. Germline loops: CDR1 MGHRA, CDR2 YSYEKL. The V end was cut by 4 bases, the J end by 9 bases, with 19 bases between. The CDR3 is 16 residues long. CDR3 coding DNA: TGCGCCAGCAGCCCCTCCGGCCCTGGGGAGGGTTCACCCCTCCACTTT. The encoded protein is CASSPSGPGEGSPLHF.